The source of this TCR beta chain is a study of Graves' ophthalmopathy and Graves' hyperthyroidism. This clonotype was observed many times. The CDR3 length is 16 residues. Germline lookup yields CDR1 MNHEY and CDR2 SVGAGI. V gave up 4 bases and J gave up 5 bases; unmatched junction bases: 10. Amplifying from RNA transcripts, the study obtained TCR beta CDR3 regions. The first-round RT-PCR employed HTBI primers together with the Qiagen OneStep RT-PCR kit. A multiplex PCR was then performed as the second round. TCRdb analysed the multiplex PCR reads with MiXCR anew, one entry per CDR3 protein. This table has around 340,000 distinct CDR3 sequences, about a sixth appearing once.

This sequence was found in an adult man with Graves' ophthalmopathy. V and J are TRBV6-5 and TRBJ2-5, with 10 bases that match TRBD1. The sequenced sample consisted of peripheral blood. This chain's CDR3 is CASSWTGGEAGETQYF. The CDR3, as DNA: TGTGCCAGCAGTTGGACAGGGGGAGAGGCTGGGGAGACCCAGTACTTC.